Each of the 4 T cell receptor beta chains below was sequenced from the same sample in a study of metastatic and nonmetastatic thyroid tumors (TCRdb year 2020). Before undergoing thyroid surgery, none of the patients had been given any kind of treatment. The library was built by means of PCR. The data were produced on an Illumina HiSeq 4000. TCRdb passed the public sequencing reads through fastp at Q25 and MiXCR, retaining productive beta sequences. Within this sample are about 43,000 clones, with 3.2% of them counted one time only. Of the sample, around 9.9% falls within the top ten clones. The sequenced sample consisted of blood. All receptors come from a female donor with papillary thyroid cancer or a benign thyroid nodule (not recorded which). Some clones in this sample may be carry-over from other donors' samples.

This rearrangement joins TRBV20-1 to TRBJ2-1; TRBD2 might be the D (6 bases). The CDR3 extends over 15 amino acids. V gave up 3 bases and J gave up 4 bases, with 16 bases separating them. CDR1 and CDR2 from the germline V gene are DFQATT and SNEGSKA (reference sequence). The CDR3 region is CSASAASALYNEQFF. For the CDR3, the DNA is TGCAGTGCTAGTGCGGCTAGCGCACTATACAATGAGCAGTTCTTC.

This clone has a count of ten or more. This rearrangement joins TRBV6-1 to TRBJ2-3, with D possibly TRBD2 on 6 matching bases. The CDR3 loop spans 14 amino acids. V gave up 5 bases and J gave up 12 bases, with 21 bases separating them. Germline V CDR1 and CDR2: MNHNS, SASEGT. The CDR3 loop is CASSRVERASQQYF. The CDR3 region has the DNA TGTGCCAGCAGTAGGGTCGAGCGGGCGAGCCAACAGTATTTT.

This chain's CDR3 is CASSPGALYGYTF. The CDR3 nucleotides are TGCGCCAGCAGCCCCGGGGCCTTATATGGCTACACCTTC. The chain joins TRBV5-1 to TRBJ1-2; D possibly corresponds to TRBD1 (5 bases). The CDR3 totals 13 residues. V was trimmed by 4 bases and J by 5 bases, leaving 12 bases between them. CDR1 and CDR2 (germline): SGHRS, YFSETQ.

CDR3 in DNA: TGTGCCTGGAGTGTAGGGCTCTCTGGGGCCAACGTCCTGACTTTC. Protein product: CAWSVGLSGANVLTF. The chain employs TRBV30 and TRBJ2-6; D unclear. There are 15 residues in the CDR3. CDR1 is GTSNPN, CDR2 SVGIG, per germline (reference sequence). V lost 0 bases and J lost 0, with 6 bases in between.